This T cell receptor (beta chain) was recorded in a study of blood T cell repertoires in COVID-19. For the study at large: PBMCs, B-cell-depleted T cells, or T cells provided the cDNA or gDNA that made up the material.

Study processing details: Reference gene primer amplification yielded estimated nucleated cell counts. Method: immunoSEQ multiplex PCR; TCRdb's copy keeps in-frame clones and lacks some. V and J calls plus clone size are reproduced from that table; the DNA served to infer D and trimming. The table has about 190,000 clones, roughly 83% seen once. V lost 7 bases and J 6 bases, leaving 20 bases between the germline ends. Germline V gene sequence: CDR1 SQVTM, CDR2 ANQGSEA. CDR3 length equals 14 residues. Enrolled through a virtual design, the participants were between roughly 18 and 95 years of age and came from some 25 US areas. Among Cohort 3 donors, those recovered had two negative PCRs, clearance, or symptom resolution.

V usage is TRBV29-1 and J usage is TRBJ2-3, with TRBD1 as a possible D gene (6 bases). Sequencing input: PBMCs or T cells enriched from blood (not recorded which). The TCR comes from a woman aged 30 to 39 who had recovered from COVID-19. The CDR3 nucleotides are TGCAGCGCATGCACAGGGACCACACGGGATACGCAGTATTTT. It yields the protein CSACTGTTRDTQYF.